This T cell receptor beta chain originates from a study of beta chain features in type 1 diabetes. This clone has a count of ten or more. Every bit of the isolated RNA underwent reverse transcription, so sequencing read expressed TCRB transcripts. TCRdb's copy holds only in-frame clones and misses some; the assay was immunoSEQ multiplex PCR. The sample shows 120,000 to 150,000 clones, around 9.3% of them seen only once. V shed 5 bases and J shed 1 base, with 14 bases lying between them. There are 15 residues in the CDR3. Germline V gene data show CDR1 as SEHNR and CDR2 as FQNEAQ (reference sequence). This TCR was sampled from a man between 18 and 29 years old in good health. Sequenced material: naive CD4+ T cells from blood. J is TRBJ2-5 and V is TRBV7-9; D may be TRBD2 (6 bases). The CDR3 bases are TGTGCCAGCAGCCTATTTGGGACTCGCCAAGAGACCCAGTACTTC. Protein sequence: CASSLFGTRQETQYF.